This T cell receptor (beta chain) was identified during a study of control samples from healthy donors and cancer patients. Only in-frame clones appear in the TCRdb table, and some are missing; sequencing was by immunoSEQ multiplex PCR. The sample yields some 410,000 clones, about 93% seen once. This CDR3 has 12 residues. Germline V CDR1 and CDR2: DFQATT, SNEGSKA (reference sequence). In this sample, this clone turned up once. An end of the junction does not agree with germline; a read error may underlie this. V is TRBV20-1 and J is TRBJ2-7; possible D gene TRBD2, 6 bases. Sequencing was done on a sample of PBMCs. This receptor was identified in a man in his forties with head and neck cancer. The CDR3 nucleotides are TGCAGTGCTAGTTTAGGGCGGAGGGAGCCGGACTTC. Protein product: CSASLGRREPDF.